These T cell receptor beta chains were read from a single sample in a study of T cells in localized non-small cell lung cancer. Assay used: immunoSEQ multiplex PCR; TCRdb lists only in-frame clones, some missing. The table lists some 39,000 clones, 80% to 90% of them singletons. Sequenced material: peripheral blood mononuclear cells, taken before any cancer treatment. The receptors shown here come from a male donor older than 55 with stage II lung adenocarcinoma. Each CDR3 is given without its conserved first and last residue. Size is stated for part of the rows, as once, few or many counts, or as a class when the clone is expanded.

J gene,clone size,V gene,CDR3 protein
TRBJ1-5,once,TRBV27,ASSLGWGQPQH
TRBJ2-7,-,TRBV10-3,AISELGKASGTYEQY
TRBJ2-7,-,TRBV7-9,ASSLAGDRDEQY
TRBJ2-3,-,TRBV18,ASSPGQGSSGTDTQY
TRBJ2-5,-,TRBV5-1,ASSLQETQY
TRBJ2-1,-,TRBV30,AWSVLRTSGYNEQF
TRBJ1-2,-,TRBV5-4,ASSLMDGYT
TRBJ1-1,-,TRBV11-2,ASSSGAPNTEAF
TRBJ2-1,once,TRBV2,ASTTSSGQMYNEQF
TRBJ2-7,-,TRBV2,ASSEVGRTFYEQY
TRBJ1-5,-,TRBV7-2,ASSSQGGSNQPQH
TRBJ2-7,-,TRBV28,ASSYQTGAYEQY
TRBJ2-7,-,TRBV7-2,ASSPAAGFHEQY
TRBJ1-3,once,TRBV21-1,ASSTTLPSGNTIY
TRBJ2-3,few,TRBV11-2,ASSFELAVLTDTQY
TRBJ1-4,few,TRBV15,ATSRDPSPATNEKLF
TRBJ2-3,-,TRBV7-8,ASSLLYSSDTQY
TRBJ1-1,-,TRBV11-3,ASSPGAVTEAF
TRBJ2-7,-,TRBV14,ASSQQQGAGEQY
TRBJ2-2,-,TRBV6-5,ASRVAGNTGELF
TRBJ2-1,few,TRBV27,ASSPRVAGEDEQF
TRBJ1-2,once,TRBV2,ASSEETGYGYT
TRBJ2-4,-,TRBV15,ATSLIRRGKNIQY
TRBJ1-1,-,TRBV4-1,ASRRQGGKAEAF
TRBJ1-1,once,TRBV27,ASMPNLYRTEAF
TRBJ1-2,-,TRBV30,AWGRGNTNYGYT
TRBJ1-2,-,TRBV5-1,ASSGGTGVSYGYT
TRBJ2-1,-,TRBV7-2,ASSPPTGAREQF
TRBJ1-1,-,TRBV7-7,ASSLEKGTEAF
TRBJ2-5,-,TRBV5-1,ASSLSLAGGPQETQY
TRBJ2-1,once,TRBV7-9,ASSLEIHNEQF
TRBJ1-1,-,TRBV28,ASSFPGGGRTEAF
TRBJ2-7,-,TRBV5-4,ASSSNRIREQY
TRBJ2-1,once,TRBV2,ASRGTIYNEQF
TRBJ2-7,-,TRBV30,AWREGGHIYEQY
TRBJ2-7,once,TRBV6-5,ASTPDSLPREQY
TRBJ2-1,-,TRBV28,ASSPPGLAGGTGNEQF
TRBJ1-1,-,TRBV6-5,ASSPDRIEAF
TRBJ2-3,-,TRBV19,ASSILRAPSGMADTQY
TRBJ2-5,-,TRBV4-2,ASSQKGTAETQY
TRBJ2-3,-,TRBV20-1,SAWGDTQY
TRBJ2-7,once,TRBV2,ASSVGDSYEQY
TRBJ2-2,once,TRBV5-1,ASSSGHTEVHGELF
TRBJ1-2,-,TRBV4-2,ASSQDKGRKGYT
TRBJ1-1,-,TRBV4-1,ASSPVGTGKAF
TRBJ1-3,-,TRBV7-2,ASSTTPGKSGNTIY
TRBJ2-1,-,TRBV5-5,ASSFGLERDEQF
TRBJ1-2,-,TRBV30,AWRFKGGQSNYGYT